This T cell receptor (beta chain) appears in the sequencing data of a study of CXCR3-negative and CXCR3-positive naive CD8 T cells. Comment on this clonotype: Its antigen is as yet unknown.

This CDR3 region has 15 residues. Germline CDR1 reads SGHAT; CDR2 reads FQNNGV. Via 5' RACE with UMI labels, TRB cDNA libraries were prepared. TCRdb reprocessed the 5' RACE reads, with one entry per CDR3 protein and no DNA. The table for this sample gives approximately 100,000 distinct CDR3 sequences. General study results and limits: TCR interaction strength was inferred from TRB CDR3 physicochemistry, as CD5 matched across naive subsets. Whereas both naive subsets had comparably high diversity, memory CD8+ cells had much lower diversity. Freshly isolated PBMCs were used in most assays, given partial CXCR3 loss after freezing.

Phenotypically, naive CD8+ T cells corresponded to CD45RO-CCR7+CD27+CD95-. Source material: naive CXCR3- CD8+ T cells from blood. The subset was: CD45RO-CCR7+CD27+CD95- naive CD8+ T cells lacking CXCR3 (TNR3-). The chain uses TRBV11-2 and TRBJ2-2; TCRdb reports TRBD2, a call that lacks DNA to check it against. This TCR derives from a human donor in good health. Some clones in this sample may be carry-over from other donors' samples. The CDR3 sequence: CASSLGLGNTGELFF.